Here is one TCR beta chain with its context. Deletions cut 0 bases from V and 1 base from J, with 3 bases between. The germline CDR1 and CDR2 sequences are SGHDN and FVKESK. The CDR3 loop spans 13 amino acids. The data are from a study of blood T cell repertoires in COVID-19. The overall study: COVID-19 samples from acute and convalescent phases originated in the United States, Italy and Spain. Sources were T cells, B-cell-depleted T cells, or PBMCs; the material itself was cDNA or gDNA.

Authors' processing steps: Reference gene primer amplification gave nucleated cell count estimates. TCRdb keeps only in-frame clones here, not all; method: immunoSEQ multiplex PCR. V and J calls and clone size are as listed in that table; D and trimming were resolved from the DNA. Among fewer than 200,000 clones, about 80% were seen once, and the ten largest hold around 8.1%. What was sequenced was peripheral blood. The V gene is TRBV14, the J gene TRBJ1-1, with D hard to call. This TCR derives from a man in his sixties with acute or convalescent COVID-19. The CDR3 coding sequence is TGTGCCAGCAGCCAAGATAGGAACACTGAAGCTTTCTTT. Its translation is CASSQDRNTEAFF. Full variable domain (outside the CDR3, taken from reference TRBV14 and TRBJ1-1): EAGVTQFPSHSVIEKGQTVTLRCDPISGHDNLYWYRRVMGKEIKFLLHFVKESKQDESGMPNNRFLAERTGGTYSTLKVQPAELEDSGVYFCASSQDRNTEAFFGQGTRLTVV.